The entry below gives a single TCR beta chain sequence along with its context. Its target is not known. Per the germline V gene, CDR1 is MNHEY and CDR2 is SVGEGT. The CDR3 sequence is 15 residues long. V lost 4 bases and J lost 2; bases outside the gene matches: 7. This specimen belongs to a study of T cell responses to AZD1222 COVID-19 vaccine. General study results and limits: Vaccine-related CD4 TCRs covered spike, predominating at 160-218 and 743-854. Repertoires were obtained only post-peak T cell response. Donor demographics were predominantly white British with a female majority; clonal diversity may be underestimated.

Repertoires were generated with immunoSEQ multiplex PCR, while TCRdb's copy carries only in-frame clones and drops some. The repertoire holds 83,000 or so clones, with 86% as singletons. J is TRBJ2-5 and V is TRBV6-2 or TRBV6-3; TRBD1 matches 7 bases. The sequenced sample was peripheral blood, obtained on day 0 of AZD1222 vaccination. This TCR was recovered from an adult in good health. This CDR3 is CASSFMRGRQETQYF. CDR3 nucleotides: TGTGCCAGCAGTTTTATGAGGGGGCGTCAAGAGACCCAGTACTTC.